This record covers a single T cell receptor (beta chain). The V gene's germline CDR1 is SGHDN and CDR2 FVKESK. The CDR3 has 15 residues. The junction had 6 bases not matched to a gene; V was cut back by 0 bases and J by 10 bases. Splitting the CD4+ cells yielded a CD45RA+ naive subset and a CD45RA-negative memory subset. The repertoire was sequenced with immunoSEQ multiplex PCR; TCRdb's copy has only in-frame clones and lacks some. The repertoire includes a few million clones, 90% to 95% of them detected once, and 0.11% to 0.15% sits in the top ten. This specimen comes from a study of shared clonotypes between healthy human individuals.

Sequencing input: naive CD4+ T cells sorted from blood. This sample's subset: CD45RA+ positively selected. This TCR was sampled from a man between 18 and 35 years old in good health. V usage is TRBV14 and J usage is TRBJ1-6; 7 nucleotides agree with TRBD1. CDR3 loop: CASSQDNRGSSPLHF. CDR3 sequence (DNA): TGTGCCAGCAGCCAAGATAACAGGGGTAGCTCACCCCTCCACTTT.